This T cell receptor (beta chain) was sequenced in a study of T cell therapy after organ transplantation. TCRdb's copy holds only in-frame clones and misses some; the assay was immunoSEQ multiplex PCR. The sample lists roughly 48,000 clones, about 94% occurring once. With 4 bases removed from V and 0 bases from J, the gap between germline ends came to 11 bases. Germline V gene lookup returns CDR1 SGHNT and CDR2 YYREEE (reference sequence). This CDR3 is 14 amino acids long. Whole-study findings and limits: Confounding by concurrent antirejection or antiviral medications was not assessed. Pretherapy CD8 clonality inversely correlated with its fold change after therapy. Nonresponders had marked pretherapy clonal expansions and little post-therapy change.

On this clone itself: Its matching antigen is unknown. The same CDR3 is also encoded by other DNA sequences in this sample.

The starting material was CD8+ T cells from blood, obtained before autologous CMV-specific T cell therapy. This chain joins TRBV5-4 and TRBJ2-7, with D maybe TRBD1 (5 bases). The TCR was taken from a human patient who had received a solid organ transplant and had CMV disease. The CDR3 loop reads CASSLGRGSYEQYF. The CDR3 coding sequence is TGTGCCAGCAGCCTGGGTAGGGGCTCCTACGAGCAGTACTTC.